These 7 T cell receptor beta chains share one sample of origin, sequenced in a study of Graves' ophthalmopathy and Graves' hyperthyroidism. Amplification of TCR beta CDR3 regions used RNA transcripts. RT-PCR was first run with HTBI primers, then multiplex PCR in a second round. MiXCR, applied by TCRdb to the multiplex PCR reads, yields one record per CDR3 protein. The sample lists around 340,000 distinct CDR3 sequences, 17% occurring once. Sequenced material: peripheral blood. The receptors derive from an adult man with Graves' ophthalmopathy.

This clonotype was seen many times. This chain links TRBV6-1 with TRBJ1-1; 8 bases align to TRBD1. The CDR3 length is 13 residues. The germline V gene has CDR1 MNHNS and CDR2 SASEGT. With 8 bases clipped from V and 6 bases from J, the junction kept 8 bases outside the gene matches. CDR3 coding DNA: TGTGCCAGCCGAGGGGCAGGGGGCTCTGAAGCTTTCTTT. This sequence encodes CASRGAGGSEAFF.

There are many counts of this clonotype. The genes are TRBV12-3 or TRBV12-4 and TRBJ1-5, with D perhaps TRBD1 (5 bases). There are 15 residues in the CDR3. V lost 6 bases and J 1 base, leaving 13 bases between the germline ends. CDR3 loop: CASSRRGGSNQPQHF. The CDR3 bases are TGTGCCAGCAGCCGACGGGGGGGAAGCAATCAGCCCCAGCATTTT.

This clonotype has at least ten counts. The chain uses TRBV7-2 and TRBJ2-7; TRBD1 agrees at 7 bases. Germline-derived CDR1 and CDR2 are SGHTA and FQGNSA. The CDR3 spans 14 residues. Trimming cost V 4 bases and J 3 bases; bases outside gene matches: 6. CDR3 nucleotide sequence: TGTGCCAGCAGCTCCTCGGGACAGTACTACGAGCAGTACTTC. Its translation: CASSSSGQYYEQYF.

This clonotype was observed at least ten times. This chain's CDR3 is CASRDRGSSGNTIYF. In DNA, the CDR3 is TGTGCCAGCAGAGACAGGGGTAGCTCTGGAAACACCATATATTTT. The chain employs TRBV12-3 or TRBV12-4 and TRBJ1-3; 8 bases map to TRBD1. This CDR3 has 15 amino acids. V was clipped by 6 bases and J by 0 bases; unmatched bases: 4.

In its sample, this clonotype was seen many times. The chain combines TRBV2 with TRBJ1-6, with unresolved D. This CDR3 spans 13 amino acids. Germline CDR1 and CDR2: SNHLY and FYNNEI. Trimming removed 3 bases at V and 7 bases at J, with 7 bases between. Here the CDR3 reads CASSDGGNSPLHF. Here the CDR3 DNA reads TGTGCCAGCAGTGACGGCGGGAATTCACCCCTCCACTTT.

This clonotype has at least ten counts. V and J are TRBV3-1 and TRBJ1-1, with D perhaps TRBD1 (6 bases). The CDR3 consists of 15 residues. CDR1 is LGHDT, CDR2 YNNKEL, per germline (reference sequence). Trimming removed 2 bases from V and 4 bases from J, with 14 bases in between. CDR3 sequence: CASSQWKGGTTEAFF. The CDR3 DNA sequence: TGTGCCAGCAGCCAATGGAAGGGGGGGACCACTGAAGCTTTCTTT.

This clonotype came up many times. This chain links TRBV20-1 with TRBJ1-1; D not resolved. The CDR3 has 13 amino acids. Germline assignment: CDR1 DFQATT and CDR2 SNEGSKA (reference sequence). Trimming took off 2 bases at V and 1 base at J, with 8 bases between the two ends. The chain's CDR3 is CSARKTENTEAFF. Here the CDR3 DNA reads TGCAGTGCTAGAAAAACAGAGAACACTGAAGCTTTCTTT.